This T cell receptor beta chain was sequenced for a study of T cell repertoires in aging, cancer and after chemotherapy. Study in general: Patients with chronic lymphocytic leukemia were sampled before and after fludarabine- or bendamustine-based chemotherapy. Study-wide results and limits: Age-matched healthy donors had significantly more diverse, less clonal blood TCR repertoires than untreated cancer patients. Across the chemotherapy interval, each cancer cohort showed higher median generation probability, suggesting thymic rebound. In healthy donors, age-related TCR diversity loss mainly reflected lost richness.

Amplification of TCR beta used genomic DNA extracted from peripheral blood. Rearranged V-D-J TRB sequences were amplified with a mixed TRB-A/B primer pool. TCRdb reprocessed the multiplex PCR reads with MiXCR, giving one entry per CDR3 protein. The sample holds fewer than 6,000 distinct CDR3 sequences, 35% to 45% seen once. This clonotype occurred a few times. What it binds is unknown. V dropped 2 bases and J dropped 1 base, with 11 bases sitting between them. Germline V CDR1 and CDR2: MNHNY, SVGAGI (reference sequence). This CDR3 comprises 16 residues. The sequence came from a human donor with a blood cancer. The V call is TRBV6-6, the J call TRBJ2-2; D uncertain. Sequenced: blood. In DNA form, the CDR3 reads TGTGCCAGCAGTTACCCGAAGGCCCAGAACACCGGGGAGCTGTTTTTT. As protein: CASSYPKAQNTGELFF.